One sample yielded the 31 T cell receptor beta chains listed below, sequenced in a study of T cells after yellow fever vaccination (dated by TCRdb to about 2019). The library was prepared using 5' RACE. The run used an Illumina NovaSeq 6000. TCRdb's own reprocessing of the public reads used fastp at Q25 and MiXCR and kept productive beta chains. CDR3 protein duplicates are merged, each entry listing the most common genes and DNA. Within this sample are hundreds of thousands of distinct CDR3 sequences, with 3% to 4.5% of them counted one time only. The ten top clones hold 23% of the sample. The treatment or condition label, read with the paper, signifies: live attenuated yellow fever vaccine strain. The sequences come from PBMCs, collected on the day of the yellow fever booster vaccination. These receptors were obtained from a man between 18 and 35 years old who received the YFV17D yellow fever vaccine.

This clonotype was seen only a few times. This chain uses TRBV4-1 with TRBJ2-7; D is perhaps TRBD1 (5 bases). Germline-derived CDR1 and CDR2 are MGHRA and YSYEKL. Between the trimmed V and J ends, which lost 2 bases and 4 bases, there was a span of 12 bases. This CDR3 comprises 14 residues. The CDR3 region is CASSQWVDSYEQYF. CDR3 nucleotide sequence: TGCGCCAGCAGCCAATGGGTCGACAGTTACGAGCAGTACTTC.

This clonotype was seen only a few times. The CDR3 sequence is CASSLGGGRANTEAFF. As DNA, the CDR3 is TGTGCCAGCAGCTTAGGAGGTGGACGGGCGAACACTGAAGCTTTCTTT. The V and J genes are TRBV7-2 and TRBJ1-1; D call uncertain. The CDR3 contains 16 residues. Germline lookup yields CDR1 SGHTA and CDR2 FQGNSA. The ends were cut back, 1 base at V and 1 base at J, with 13 bases in the middle.

This clonotype was seen ten or more times. The CDR3 DNA sequence: TGTGCCAGCACCCCGGGACGGACGAGCTCTGGGGCCAACGTCCTGACTTTC. It encodes CASTPGRTSSGANVLTF. The rearrangement uses TRBV28 and TRBJ2-6; TRBD1 or TRBD2 may be the D gene (5 bases each). V dropped 7 bases and J dropped 0 bases, with 16 bases sitting between them. In germline, CDR1 is MDHEN, CDR2 SYDVKM. The CDR3 has 17 amino acids.

The rearrangement joins TRBV7-8 to TRBJ2-1, with 9 bases identical to TRBD2. The CDR3 runs to 15 residues. Germline V gene sequence: CDR1 SGHVS, CDR2 FQNEAQ. The junction had 7 bases not matched to a gene; V was cut back by 10 bases and J by 0 bases. CDR3 protein: CAIPGGGDSYNEQFF. CDR3 coding DNA: TGTGCCATCCCGGGCGGGGGGGACTCCTACAATGAGCAGTTCTTC.

This clonotype has just a few counts. J is TRBJ2-1 and V is TRBV19, with 11 positions matching TRBD2. The junction had 4 bases not matched to a gene; V was cut back by 8 bases and J by 13 bases. Germline V gene sequence: CDR1 LNHDA, CDR2 SQIVND (reference sequence). The CDR3 contains 11 residues. This CDR3 is CASRLAGKQFF. The CDR3 DNA sequence: TGTGCCAGTCGACTAGCGGGGAAACAGTTCTTC.

The V and J genes are TRBV6-2 or TRBV6-3 and TRBJ2-5, with a weak D call TRBD2 (6 bases). The V end lost 6 bases, the J end lost 5 bases, and 22 bases lay between the germline ends. This CDR3 contains 16 residues. Per the germline V gene, CDR1 is MNHEY and CDR2 is SVGEGT. CDR3 sequence (DNA): TGTGCCAGCAGCCACGGGAAGGCGGGGCCGTGGGAGACCCAGTACTTC. Translated, it gives CASSHGKAGPWETQYF.

The chain uses TRBV5-4 and TRBJ2-5; 8 bases fit TRBD2. V dropped 4 bases and J dropped 3; count of bases not matched to a gene: 8. The CDR3 is made up of 15 amino acids. Germline assignment: CDR1 SGHNT and CDR2 YYREEE (reference sequence). The CDR3: CASSRGGNLKETQYF. For the CDR3, the DNA is TGTGCCAGCAGCCGGGGGGGGAACCTGAAAGAGACCCAGTACTTC.

This clonotype was counted many times. The chain is built from TRBV11-2 and TRBJ2-3; the match to TRBD1 covers 7 bases. J lost 3 bases, V lost 3 bases, and 9 bases had no gene match. The CDR3 covers 16 residues. Germline V gene sequence: CDR1 SGHAT, CDR2 FQNNGV. The CDR3 DNA follows: TGTGCCAGCAGCTTTCCAGACAGGGCGTCTACAGATACGCAGTATTTT. Encoded protein: CASSFPDRASTDTQYF.

This clonotype was seen repeatedly, ten times or more. This chain links TRBV4-1 with TRBJ2-2, with TRBD2 as a possible D gene (5 bases). Trimming took off 3 bases at V and 5 bases at J, with 10 bases between the two ends. Germline V gives CDR1 MGHRA, CDR2 YSYEKL. The CDR3 is 14 residues long. The DNA of the CDR3 is TGCGCCAGCAGCCAGAGGGAAGGAACCGGGGAGCTGTTTTTT. Translation: CASSQREGTGELFF.

V is TRBV20-1 and J is TRBJ1-6, with unresolved D. This CDR3 comprises 14 residues. From germline, CDR1 is DFQATT and CDR2 SNEGSKA (reference sequence). V lost 3 bases to trimming and J lost 0 bases, with 6 bases between them. This chain's CDR3 is CSASPSSYNSPLHF. The CDR3, as DNA: TGCAGTGCTAGCCCCAGCTCCTATAATTCACCCCTCCACTTT.

This clonotype showed up many times. The rearrangement joins TRBV9 to TRBJ2-1, with TRBD2 matching over 9 bases. The CDR3 is 17 residues long. CDR1 SGDLS and CDR2 YYNGEE come from the germline V gene. The V and J ends lost 0 bases and 0 bases, in that order; junction bases with no gene match: 4. This CDR3 is CASSVGSSGDSYNEQFF. In nucleotides, the CDR3 is TGTGCCAGCAGCGTAGGGTCTAGCGGGGACTCCTACAATGAGCAGTTCTTC. Complete variable domain (other parts from reference TRBV9 and TRBJ2-1): DSGVTQTPKHLITATGQRVTLRCSPRSGDLSVYWYQQSLDQGLQFLIQYYNGEERAKGNILERFSAQQFPDLHSELNLSSLELGDSALYFCASSVGSSGDSYNEQFFGPGTRLTVL.

This clonotype was detected many times. The rearrangement links TRBV19 to TRBJ1-1; D call uncertain. Trimming took 8 bases from V and 1 from J, leaving 20 bases between them. CDR1 and CDR2 from the germline V gene are LNHDA and SQIVND (reference sequence). The CDR3 is made up of 16 amino acids. The CDR3 sequence is CASVPGLIRRNTEAFF. The CDR3 bases are TGTGCCAGTGTCCCGGGGTTAATTAGGAGGAACACTGAAGCTTTCTTT.

At least ten counts were recorded for this clonotype. The CDR3 spells CASSLYRGGELFF. CDR3 bases: TGCGCCAGCAGCCTTTACAGGGGCGGGGAGCTGTTTTTT. The rearrangement links TRBV4-3 to TRBJ2-2; TRBD1 matches 7 bases. The CDR3 is 13 residues long. Germline-derived CDR1 and CDR2 are LGHNA and YSLEER. With V trimmed by 4 bases and J by 7 bases, 3 bases remained unmatched.

At least ten counts were recorded for this clonotype. Here the CDR3 reads CASSFISGNPQYF. The DNA of the CDR3 is TGTGCCAGCAGTTTTATTTCCGGGAACCCCCAATACTTC. The genes are TRBV12-3 or TRBV12-4 and TRBJ2-7; D is perhaps TRBD2 (5 bases). The CDR3 loop spans 13 amino acids. Trimming shortened V by 3 bases and J by 13 bases, and 19 bases separated the two germline ends.

This clonotype was observed a handful of times. The chain employs TRBV6-5 and TRBJ2-7; the match to TRBD2 covers 7 bases. The junction had 4 bases not matched to a gene; V was cut back by 4 bases and J by 7 bases. The CDR3 contains 12 residues. Per the germline V gene, CDR1 is MNHEY and CDR2 is SVGAGI. The chain's CDR3 is CASSSVGGEQYF. CDR3 coding DNA: TGTGCCAGCAGTTCGGTCGGGGGGGAGCAGTACTTC.

This clonotype turned up a few times. V gene TRBV11-1 combines with J gene TRBJ2-5; TRBD2 agrees at 7 bases. Germline CDR1 and CDR2: SGHAT and FQDESV (reference sequence). This CDR3 is 13 amino acids long. J lost 2 bases, V lost 5 bases, and 2 bases had no gene match. The CDR3 loop is CASSRGDQETQYF. The CDR3 DNA reads TGTGCCAGCAGCCGGGGGGATCAAGAGACCCAGTACTTC.

This clonotype was seen just once. V gene TRBV20-1 combines with J gene TRBJ2-1; TRBD2 matches at 13 bases. The CDR3 contains 15 residues. Per the germline V gene, CDR1 is DFQATT and CDR2 is SNEGSKA (reference sequence). The J segment lost 10 bases and the V segment lost 0 bases, leaving 6 bases of the junction unmatched. The CDR3 sequence is CSARDGLAGVREQFF. In DNA form, the CDR3 reads TGCAGTGCTAGAGACGGACTAGCGGGGGTTCGGGAGCAGTTCTTC.

This clonotype was found many times. The chain has TRBV10-3 and TRBJ2-2; 10 nucleotides align to TRBD1. The CDR3 runs to 13 residues. Trimming cost V 8 bases and J 7 bases; bases outside gene matches: 4. Looked up from germline, CDR1 is ENHRY and CDR2 is SYGVKD. The chain's CDR3 is CAIGRDRGGELFF. In DNA form, the CDR3 reads TGTGCCATCGGCCGGGACAGGGGCGGGGAGCTGTTTTTT.

The V call is TRBV5-1, the J call TRBJ2-5; D is perhaps TRBD1 (6 bases). V was shortened by 4 bases and J by 2 bases, with 18 bases between the two germline ends. Per the germline V gene, CDR1 is SGHRS and CDR2 is YFSETQ. The CDR3 length is 16 residues. The CDR3 DNA reads TGCGCCAGCAGCCGACGAGGGGGTTGGGGTCAAGAGACCCAGTACTTC. It codes for CASSRRGGWGQETQYF.

This clonotype was detected many times. The chain links TRBV18 to TRBJ1-6; 8 bases align to TRBD1. The germline V gene encodes CDR1 KGHSH and CDR2 LQKENI. The CDR3 consists of 14 residues. V shed 5 bases and J 7 bases; nucleotides not matched to a gene: 4. CDR3 nucleotide sequence: TGTGCCAGCTCAACGGACAGGGTAAATTCACCCCTCCACTTT. Its protein product is CASSTDRVNSPLHF.

This sequence joins TRBV3-1 and TRBJ1-2, with TRBD1 as a possible D gene (5 bases). V was pared by 3 bases and J by 4 bases, with 9 bases between. Germline V lookup: CDR1 LGHDT, CDR2 YNNKEL (reference sequence). The CDR3 runs to 13 residues. The DNA for the CDR3 is TGTGCCAGCAGCCACCGACAGACCTATGGCTACACCTTC. Amino acid sequence: CASSHRQTYGYTF.

There are many counts of this clonotype. V and J are TRBV6-6 and TRBJ1-4; D gene unclear. The germline gives CDR1 MNHNY, CDR2 SVGAGI (reference sequence). The V and J ends lost 2 bases and 6 bases respectively, with 16 bases between them. The CDR3 contains 16 residues. The CDR3 bases are TGTGCCAGCAGTTACGTTTCTGGGTCGGCTTATGAAAAACTGTTTTTT. It is translated as CASSYVSGSAYEKLFF.

The chain couples TRBV4-1 to TRBJ2-1, with 8 bases lining up with TRBD2. Germline CDR1 is MGHRA and CDR2 is YSYEKL. Trimming took 1 base from V and 0 from J; bases not matched to a gene: 11. This CDR3 has 19 amino acids. The CDR3 is CASSQVNGLAYSSYNEQFF. CDR3 nucleotide sequence: TGCGCCAGCAGCCAAGTGAACGGACTAGCATATAGCTCCTACAATGAGCAGTTCTTC.

The CDR3 nucleotides are TGTGCCAGCACCCTCGACCGGGACAGGGACTACTACACCTTC. It translates to CASTLDRDRDYYTF. The V call is TRBV11-1, the J call TRBJ1-2; 9 bases fit TRBD1. The V and J ends lost 7 bases and 10 bases, in that order; junction bases with no gene match: 13. This CDR3 contains 14 residues. The germline CDR1 and CDR2 sequences are SGHAT and FQDESV (reference sequence).

This clonotype was counted only a few times. V usage is TRBV27 and J usage is TRBJ2-7; a possible D gene is TRBD1 (6 bases). The germline V and J ends were trimmed by 4 bases and 3 bases, with 16 bases remaining between them. The germline V gene has CDR1 MNHEY and CDR2 SMNVEV (reference sequence). This CDR3 has 15 amino acids. CDR3 residues: CASSSLGTTRYEQYF. For the CDR3, the DNA is TGTGCCAGCAGTTCTCTCGGGACAACCCGCTACGAGCAGTACTTC.

This clonotype was picked up a small number of times. The genes are TRBV5-5 and TRBJ1-5; D is perhaps TRBD1 (5 bases). This CDR3 contains 14 residues. Between the trimmed V and J ends, which lost 5 bases and 4 bases, there was a span of 13 bases. Germline V gene lookup returns CDR1 SGHKS and CDR2 YYEKEE (reference sequence). CDR3: CASSMAEGNQPQHF. CDR3 bases: TGTGCCAGCAGTATGGCAGAGGGGAATCAGCCCCAGCATTTT.

As regards this clonotype: This could be a read error, since a much larger clone is one nucleotide away. The rearrangement uses TRBV3-1 and TRBJ2-3; 9 nucleotides agree with TRBD2. This CDR3 spans 17 amino acids. CDR1 is LGHDT and CDR2 is YNNKEL in the germline V gene (reference sequence). Written as DNA, the CDR3 is TGTGCCAGCAGCAAAGATCGTAGCGGGGGATTGGGAGATACGCAGTATTTT. It encodes CASSKDRSGGLGDTQYF.

This clonotype has a count of ten or more. The chain couples TRBV5-1 to TRBJ2-5, with TRBD2 matching 8 bases. With V trimmed by 4 bases and J by 3 bases, 5 bases remained unmatched. Germline V gene lookup returns CDR1 SGHRS and CDR2 YFSETQ. The CDR3 has 14 residues. The CDR3 bases are TGCGCCAGCAGCCCCGGGACTAGAGAAGAGACCCAGTACTTC. Translated, it gives CASSPGTREETQYF.

This clonotype has a handful of counts. V usage is TRBV12-3 or TRBV12-4 and J usage is TRBJ2-1; weak D call: TRBD2 (7 bases). The CDR3 is made up of 17 amino acids. V was cut by 5 bases and J by 2 bases, with 19 bases left in between. CDR3 DNA: TGTGCCAGCAGTCGAAGGGGGGGCCTCTATACCTACAATGAGCAGTTCTTC. Protein sequence: CASSRRGGLYTYNEQFF.

The chain employs TRBV12-3 or TRBV12-4 and TRBJ2-7; D gene ambiguous. The CDR3 consists of 11 residues. V dropped 1 base and J dropped 12 bases, with 10 bases sitting between them. The CDR3 DNA sequence: TGTGCCAGCAGTTTAGGTCCGGACCTGTACGTC. Translating it yields CASSLGPDLYV.

This clonotype was counted a few times. The chain couples TRBV9 to TRBJ2-1, with 7 bases aligning to TRBD1. The V segment lost 3 bases and the J segment 9 bases; nucleotides outside the gene matches: 9. The CDR3 extends over 14 amino acids. The germline V gene has CDR1 SGDLS and CDR2 YYNGEE. The DNA for the CDR3 is TGTGCCAGCAGCGGCGGACAGGATGGGGGTGAGCAGTTCTTC. Translation gives CASSGGQDGGEQFF.